The 30 T cell receptor beta chains listed next were all sequenced from one sample in a study of T cells in Graves' hyperthyroidism and ophthalmopathy. What was amplified from RNA transcripts were TCR beta CDR3 regions. The HTBI primer set was used in a first-round RT-PCR of the TCR CDR3. TCRdb independently ran MiXCR on the multiplex PCR reads; one entry per CDR3 protein. Found here are 350,000 to 450,000 distinct CDR3 sequences, more than 11% of them singletons; the top ten hold approximately 9.9%. The sequenced material came from blood. These receptor sequences come from an older woman with Graves' hyperthyroidism.

This clonotype was observed at least ten times. The chain combines TRBV20-1 with TRBJ1-1, with D hard to call. Trimming took 6 bases from V and 0 from J, leaving 14 bases between them. The CDR3 has 14 amino acids. CDR1 is DFQATT, CDR2 SNEGSKA, per germline (reference sequence). CDR3 coding DNA: TGCAGTGCCCGGCCGGGGAGCGTGAACACTGAAGCTTTCTTT. It translates to CSARPGSVNTEAFF.

In its sample, this clonotype was seen many times. At one boundary the junction diverges from the germline segment, which might be a read error. The CDR3 sequence: CASSLGPGDTQYF. CDR3 DNA: TGTGCTAGCAGCTTAGGCCCGGGAGATACGCAGTATTTT. The chain joins TRBV7-7 to TRBJ2-3; D not certain. CDR1 and CDR2 (germline): SSHAT, FNYEAQ (reference sequence). The CDR3 spans 13 residues. The variable domain in full, completed from reference TRBV7-7 and TRBJ2-3, reads GAGVSQSPRYKVTKRGQDVTLRCDPISSHATLYWYQQALGQGPEFLTYFNYEAQPDKSGLPSDRFSAERPEGSISTLTIQRTEQRDSAMYRCASSLGPGDTQYFGPGTRLTVL.

The chain employs TRBV27 and TRBJ2-2; D might be TRBD2 (5 bases). The V and J ends lost 5 bases and 5 bases respectively, with 24 bases between them. CDR1 and CDR2 (germline): MNHEY, SMNVEV (reference sequence). This CDR3 contains 18 residues. The DNA of the CDR3 is TGTGCCAGCAGTCCCCTCGGGGATATATGGTCCGGTACCGGGGAGCTGTTTTTT. Residues: CASSPLGDIWSGTGELFF.

This clonotype has just a few counts. The rearrangement links TRBV4-2 to TRBJ1-6, with 7 nucleotides matching TRBD1. The V and J ends lost 0 bases and 7 bases, in that order; junction bases with no gene match: 3. The length of the CDR3 is 15 residues. Germline V gene data show CDR1 as LGHNA and CDR2 as YNFKEQ. Here the CDR3 DNA reads TGTGCCAGCAGCCAAGAAGGCAGGGGGAATTCACCCCTCCACTTT. Amino acids: CASSQEGRGNSPLHF.

This clonotype was seen ten or more times. This chain joins TRBV18 and TRBJ2-1; D possibly corresponds to TRBD1 (6 bases). V was trimmed by 6 bases and J by 8 bases, leaving 11 bases between them. The germline CDR1 and CDR2 sequences are KGHSH and LQKENI. CDR3 length: 12 amino acids. The CDR3 protein is CASSLQGHEQFF. The CDR3 DNA follows: TGTGCCAGCTCGCTACAGGGCCATGAGCAGTTCTTC.

The chain couples TRBV15 to TRBJ1-2; perhaps TRBD1 as D (6 bases). The CDR3 sequence is 17 residues long. CDR1 is LNHNV and CDR2 is YYDKDF in the germline V gene (reference sequence). V was pared by 3 bases and J by 3 bases, with 20 bases between. Here the CDR3 reads CATSSPYPTGSDYGYTF. The CDR3 region has the DNA TGTGCCACCAGCAGCCCATACCCAACAGGGTCCGACTATGGCTACACCTTC. The complete variable domain, with remaining parts taken from reference TRBV15 and TRBJ1-2, reads DAMVIQNPRYQVTQFGKPVTLSCSQTLNHNVMYWYQQKSSQAPKLLFHYYDKDFNNEADTPDNFQSRRPNTSFCFLDIRSPGLGDTAMYLCATSSPYPTGSDYGYTFGSGTRLTVV.

This clonotype was seen many times. This chain joins TRBV27 and TRBJ2-7; a possible D gene is TRBD1 (5 bases). Trimming cost V 3 bases and J 0 bases, with 6 bases left between them. CDR3 length equals 13 residues. The germline V gene has CDR1 MNHEY and CDR2 SMNVEV (reference sequence). CDR3 coding DNA: TGTGCCAGCAGTTTGGGGCCCTCCTACGAGCAGTACTTC. Residues: CASSLGPSYEQYF.

The chain combines TRBV20-1 with TRBJ2-1, with TRBD1 matching over 9 bases. Germline CDR1 reads DFQATT; CDR2 reads SNEGSKA (reference sequence). The CDR3 has 16 residues. Trimming removed 3 bases from V and 4 bases from J; junction bases left unmatched: 10. CDR3 region: CSARSLGQGNYNEQFF. The CDR3 DNA reads as TGCAGTGCTAGGTCTTTGGGACAGGGTAATTACAATGAGCAGTTCTTC.

This clonotype was recorded many times. The chain uses TRBV11-3 and TRBJ2-3; TRBD2 agrees at 7 bases. Germline V CDR1 and CDR2: SGHNT, YENEEA. This CDR3 spans 15 amino acids. Trimming removed 4 bases from V and 0 bases from J; junction bases left unmatched: 4. The CDR3: CASSSLASSTDTQYF. CDR3 DNA: TGTGCCAGCAGCTCACTAGCGTCTAGCACAGATACGCAGTATTTT.

This clonotype was recorded many times. The chain employs TRBV7-3 and TRBJ2-3, with D perhaps matching TRBD2 (5 bases). This CDR3 has 14 amino acids. V was cut by 5 bases and J by 1 base, with 10 bases left in between. CDR1 SGHTA and CDR2 FQGTGA come from the germline V gene. Written as DNA, the CDR3 is TGTGCCAGCAGCGGCGGAGGCGGCACAGATACGCAGTATTTT. This encodes CASSGGGGTDTQYF.

To note about this clonotype: Just one base apart from a much larger clone, this may be a read error. The V call is TRBV6-9, the J call TRBJ2-7, with D uncertain. Germline assignment: CDR1 MNHGY and CDR2 SVAAGI. The CDR3 sequence is 13 residues long. V dropped 3 bases and J dropped 2 bases, with 8 bases sitting between them. This CDR3 is CASSYSGTYEQYF. Here the CDR3 DNA reads TGTGCCAGCAGTTACAGTGGAACCTACGAGCAGTACTTC.

V and J are TRBV12-3 or TRBV12-4 and TRBJ2-3, with 11 bases fitting TRBD2. The CDR3 has 15 residues. J gave up 4 bases and V 7 bases, and 7 bases lay outside the gene matches. In DNA, the CDR3 is TGTGCCAGCAACCTTAGCGGGAGGGTGGCAGATACGCAGTATTTT. The encoded protein is CASNLSGRVADTQYF.

This clonotype came up many times. The chain is built from TRBV11-3 and TRBJ2-4; D gene uncertain. Germline CDR1 SGHNT, CDR2 YENEEA. Between the trimmed V and J ends, which lost 1 base and 5 bases, there was a span of 9 bases. This CDR3 has 14 amino acids. DNA for the CDR3: TGTGCCAGCAGCTTAGGCTCGACTCAAAACATTCAGTACTTC. This sequence encodes CASSLGSTQNIQYF.

J is TRBJ2-7 and V is TRBV27, with 10 bases aligning to TRBD2. With 6 bases clipped from V and 3 bases from J, the junction kept 11 bases outside the gene matches. The CDR3 spans 16 residues. Germline CDR1 reads MNHEY; CDR2 reads SMNVEV (reference sequence). CDR3 sequence reads: CASSQPRTSGDYEQYF. The CDR3 nucleotides are TGTGCCAGCAGCCAGCCCAGGACTAGCGGAGACTACGAGCAGTACTTC.

This clonotype came up a few times. The rearrangement uses TRBV2 and TRBJ2-1; D unclear. V lost 5 bases, J lost 7 bases, and 18 bases lay in between. The CDR3 has 15 amino acids. The V gene's germline CDR1 is SNHLY and CDR2 FYNNEI. CDR3 DNA: TGTGCCAGCAGTCTGACTCCCCTCAGGAAAAATGAGCAGTTCTTC. Amino acids: CASSLTPLRKNEQFF.

The sample holds many counts of this clonotype. In nucleotides, the CDR3 is TGTGCCAGCAGCCAGTATGGACTAGCGGGAGTTGAGACCCAGTACTTC. It codes for CASSQYGLAGVETQYF. V is TRBV3-1 and J is TRBJ2-5; 13 nucleotides line up with TRBD2. This CDR3 spans 16 amino acids. With 3 bases clipped from V and 5 bases from J, the junction kept 6 bases outside the gene matches. Germline lookup yields CDR1 LGHDT and CDR2 YNNKEL (reference sequence).

This clonotype was picked up a small number of times. The gene calls are TRBV14 and TRBJ2-1; no definite D call. V dropped 4 bases and J dropped 10 bases, with 14 bases sitting between them. Per germline, CDR1 SGHDN and CDR2 FVKESK. This CDR3 has 13 residues. The CDR3 DNA follows: TGTGCCAGCAGCCCGATATTCCCGAGCGAGCAGTTCTTC. This sequence encodes CASSPIFPSEQFF.

In its sample, this clonotype was seen many times. J is TRBJ2-1 and V is TRBV6-1; D uncertain. Germline lookup yields CDR1 MNHNS and CDR2 SASEGT. The CDR3 contains 18 residues. V gave up 2 bases and J gave up 1 base, with 18 bases separating them. CDR3 sequence: CASSESPYLVTSYNEQFF. Here the CDR3 DNA reads TGTGCCAGCAGTGAATCACCCTACCTAGTTACGTCCTACAATGAGCAGTTCTTC.

In its sample, this clonotype was seen many times. The V and J genes are TRBV20-1 and TRBJ1-1, with D maybe TRBD1 (5 bases). CDR3 size: 14 residues. Germline assignment: CDR1 DFQATT and CDR2 SNEGSKA (reference sequence). The V and J ends lost 6 bases and 3 bases respectively, with 17 bases between them. The CDR3 nucleotides read TGCAGTGCCACGCGGACTACAGGCTACACTGAAGCTTTCTTT. Translation: CSATRTTGYTEAFF.

This clonotype was picked up a small number of times. This rearrangement joins TRBV27 to TRBJ1-6, with D unresolved. CDR3 length: 8 amino acids. Germline V lookup: CDR1 MNHEY, CDR2 SMNVEV (reference sequence). V shed 9 bases and J shed 14 bases, with 5 bases lying between them. The CDR3 is CASPSLHF. The DNA of the CDR3 is TGTGCCAGTCCCTCCCTCCACTTT.

Of note for this clonotype: Possible read error: a much larger clone is one base away. The chain employs TRBV3-1 and TRBJ2-5; weak D call: TRBD1 (6 bases). The CDR3 spans 12 residues. In germline, CDR1 is LGHDT, CDR2 YNNKEL (reference sequence). CDR3 sequence reads: CSSSQDDRYQYF. Written as DNA, the CDR3 is TGTTCCAGCAGCCAAGATGACAGGTACCAGTACTTC.

With regard to this clonotype: A read error is possible here, since a much larger clone lies one base away. The chain recombines TRBV7-2 with TRBJ2-1, with D possibly being TRBD2 (5 bases). The CDR3 contains 13 residues. V gave up 4 bases and J gave up 11 bases, with 15 bases separating them. Looked up from germline, CDR1 is SGHTA and CDR2 is FQGNSA. The DNA for the CDR3 is TGTGCCAGCAGCTCCTTCCGGGGAATTAAGCAGTTCTTC. Protein: CASSSFRGIKQFF.

This clonotype was picked up a small number of times. The chain has TRBV15 and TRBJ2-7; TRBD1 aligns across 7 bases. With 1 base clipped from V and 3 bases from J, the junction kept 3 bases outside the gene matches. The germline V gene encodes CDR1 LNHNV and CDR2 YYDKDF (reference sequence). This CDR3 has 14 amino acids. The CDR3 region is CATSRGDRYYEQYF. The CDR3 DNA reads as TGTGCCACCAGCAGAGGGGACAGATACTACGAGCAGTACTTC.

A note on this clonotype: A much larger clone is a single base away; this may be a read error. The rearrangement joins TRBV5-1 to TRBJ1-4; D is uncertain. The CDR3 spans 15 residues. Germline values: CDR1 SGHRS, CDR2 YFSETQ. The CDR3 DNA sequence: TGCGCCAGCAGGTCCGCTTTGGGCACTAATGAAAAACTGTCTTTT. Translated, it gives CASRSALGTNEKLSF.

This clonotype was observed many times. This chain joins TRBV2 and TRBJ2-7; 8 positions agree with TRBD2. CDR1 and CDR2 (germline): SNHLY, FYNNEI. V was pared by 4 bases and J by 4 bases, with 3 bases of the junction left unmatched. The CDR3 has 13 amino acids. In nucleotides, the CDR3 is TGTGCCAGCAGTGGACTAGCGACGTACGAGCAGTACTTC. Encoded protein: CASSGLATYEQYF.

The chain employs TRBV3-1 and TRBJ1-2; TRBD1 is a possible D gene (6 bases). This CDR3 is 13 amino acids long. Per germline, CDR1 LGHDT and CDR2 YNNKEL (reference sequence). Trimming cost V 6 bases and J 2 bases, with 10 bases left between them. This CDR3 reads CASSKQGNYGYTF. The CDR3, as DNA: TGTGCCAGCAGTAAACAGGGAAACTATGGCTACACCTTC.

Many counts were recorded for this clonotype. The chain carries TRBV7-8 and TRBJ2-7; 7 bases line up with TRBD1. Trimming removed 5 bases from V and 6 bases from J; junction bases left unmatched: 7. The CDR3 length is 13 residues. Germline V gives CDR1 SGHVS, CDR2 FQNEAQ. The CDR3 DNA follows: TGTGCCAGCAGCAACAGGGGTGTGGGCGAGCAGTACTTC. Translating it yields CASSNRGVGEQYF.

This clonotype was counted many times. The gene calls are TRBV3-1 and TRBJ2-7; 8 nucleotides agree with TRBD1. The CDR3 length is 16 residues. V shed 3 bases and J 4 bases; nucleotides not matched to a gene: 11. Germline V gene lookup returns CDR1 LGHDT and CDR2 YNNKEL (reference sequence). This chain's CDR3 is CASSQGRGRRVYEQYF. DNA for the CDR3: TGTGCCAGCAGCCAGGGCAGGGGGCGTCGGGTTTACGAGCAGTACTTC.

The rearrangement joins TRBV5-5 to TRBJ1-2, with D perhaps matching TRBD1 (5 bases). This CDR3 contains 15 residues. The germline gives CDR1 SGHKS, CDR2 YYEKEE (reference sequence). V gave up 4 bases and J gave up 0 bases, with 13 bases separating them. The CDR3 protein is CASSEGRRPNYGYTF. The CDR3 DNA reads as TGTGCCAGCAGCGAGGGACGGAGACCTAACTATGGCTACACCTTC.

This rearrangement joins TRBV5-1 to TRBJ2-1; 14 nucleotides line up with TRBD2. Trimming at V came to 3 bases and at J to 4 bases, leaving 3 bases not matched to a gene. This CDR3 is built from 16 residues. CDR1 is SGHRS and CDR2 is YFSETQ in the germline V gene. The CDR3 sequence is CASSSGTSGGYNEQFF. In DNA form, the CDR3 reads TGCGCCAGCAGCTCCGGGACTAGCGGGGGATACAATGAGCAGTTCTTC.